The text below deals with one TCR beta chain. Its antigen is not identified. The data are from a study of T cell responses to AZD1222 COVID-19 vaccine. Study outcomes and limitations: Repertoire collection took place solely once the T cell response had peaked. At 160-218 and 743-854, vaccine-associated CD4 TCRs were dominant, and they spanned spike. Reports indicate that nearly half of spike-specific TCRs are directed at unmutated variant regions. Among the donors, most were white British and more were female, and clonal diversity was possibly underestimated.

V lost 1 base and J lost 2; bases outside the gene matches: 5. The germline gives CDR1 SGHTA, CDR2 FQGNSA. The CDR3 runs 16 residues. Generated by immunoSEQ multiplex PCR, the TCRdb table keeps only in-frame clones and is missing some. The sample has under 150,000 clones; about nine tenths are singletons. This chain connects TRBV7-2 to TRBJ2-3; TRBD2 matches 8 bases. The sample in question was peripheral blood, obtained 28 days after the second AZD1222 dose. This TCR was recovered from an adult who received the AZD1222 COVID-19 vaccine. The CDR3 loop reads CASSLGGRGATDTQYF. CDR3 sequence (DNA): TGTGCCAGCAGCTTAGGGGGGCGGGGGGCCACAGATACGCAGTATTTT. Looking up the rest from reference TRBV7-2 and TRBJ2-3 gives the full variable domain: GAGVSQSPSNKVTEKGKDVELRCDPISGHTALYWYRQSLGQGLEFLIYFQGNSAPDKSGLPSDRFSAERTGGSVSTLTIQRTQQEDSAVYLCASSLGGRGATDTQYFGPGTRLTVL.